This entry lists 18 T cell receptor beta chains sequenced from one sample in a study of T cell responses to AZD1222 COVID-19 vaccine. Some clones are missing from TCRdb's copy, which holds only in-frame ones; the method was immunoSEQ multiplex PCR. This sample has 150,000 to 200,000 clones, with 88% found just once. The sequencing here drew on peripheral blood, taken 28 days after the second AZD1222 dose. These receptors came from an adult who received the AZD1222 COVID-19 vaccine.

The J gene is TRBJ2-3, the V gene TRBV2; no clear D. V gave up 7 bases and J gave up 2 bases, with 4 bases separating them. Germline assignment: CDR1 SNHLY and CDR2 FYNNEI. This CDR3 contains 11 residues. The chain's CDR3 is CASTYTDTQYF. The CDR3 DNA follows: TGTGCCAGCACATACACAGATACGCAGTATTTT. The full variable domain, completed using reference TRBV2 and TRBJ2-3, is EPEVTQTPSHQVTQMGQEVILRCVPISNHLYFYWYRQILGQKVEFLVSFYNNEISEKSEIFDDQFSVERPDGSNFTLKIRSTKLEDSAMYFCASTYTDTQYFGPGTRLTVL.

The V call is TRBV9, the J call TRBJ2-1; TRBD2 matches at 8 bases. The germline V gene encodes CDR1 SGDLS and CDR2 YYNGEE. There are 15 residues in the CDR3. V lost 3 bases to trimming and J lost 10 bases; unmatched junction nucleotides: 12. The CDR3 sequence is CASSARAGGGNEQFF. As DNA, the CDR3 is TGTGCCAGCAGCGCCCGGGCGGGGGGCGGTAACGAGCAGTTCTTC.

The V and J genes are TRBV20-1 and TRBJ1-5, with 8 bases that match TRBD1. V dropped 5 bases and J dropped 5; count of bases not matched to a gene: 8. The CDR3 is 14 amino acids. Germline loops: CDR1 DFQATT, CDR2 SNEGSKA (reference sequence). The CDR3 protein is CSAGGTGSYQPQHF. For the CDR3, the DNA is TGCAGTGCTGGTGGGACAGGTTCTTATCAGCCCCAGCATTTT.

This clone was observed a single time. The V and J genes are TRBV6-2 or TRBV6-3 and TRBJ2-7; 10 bases are a match to TRBD2. The CDR3 covers 14 residues. J gave up 3 bases and V 6 bases, and 5 bases lay outside the gene matches. CDR1 is MNHEY, CDR2 SVGEGT, per germline. In DNA, the CDR3 is TGTGCCAGCAGCTTAGCGGGGGGTCTCTACGAGCAGTACTTC. Protein product: CASSLAGGLYEQYF.

The V and J genes are TRBV6-5 and TRBJ2-3, with D uncertain. The CDR3 covers 14 residues. Between the trimmed V and J ends, which lost 8 bases and 2 bases, there was a span of 14 bases. Germline V lookup: CDR1 MNHEY, CDR2 SVGAGI. CDR3 amino acids: CASGLLGITDTQYF. In DNA, the CDR3 is TGTGCCAGCGGCCTCCTTGGCATCACAGATACGCAGTATTTT.

The chain has TRBV21-1 and TRBJ2-1; the table's D call of TRBD2 was not tested on the DNA. TRBV21-1 is classified as a pseudogene. CDR3 length equals 12 residues. As DNA, the CDR3 is TGTGCCAGCAGCAGGGGGGGTAATGAGCAGTTCTTC. Protein product: CASSRGGNEQFF.

The chain is built from TRBV7-2 and TRBJ2-3, with D possibly TRBD2 on 5 matching bases. Trimming removed 2 bases at V and 3 bases at J, with 18 bases between. The CDR3 covers 17 residues. Germline V CDR1 and CDR2: SGHTA, FQGNSA. The CDR3 DNA is TGTGCCAGCAGCTTACGGAGGCCGCCACGGGGAACAGATACGCAGTATTTT. The encoded protein is CASSLRRPPRGTDTQYF.

Here the CDR3 DNA reads TGTGCCAGCAGTGTGGCCGGGACAGGGGGGCGTGAGCAGTTCTTC. It specifies CASSVAGTGGREQFF. The V call is TRBV6-2 or TRBV6-3, the J call TRBJ2-1; 11 nucleotides match TRBD1. CDR3 length equals 15 residues. The J segment lost 9 bases and the V segment lost 5 bases, leaving 9 bases of the junction unmatched. Germline V gene sequence: CDR1 MNHEY, CDR2 SVGEGT.

This rearrangement joins TRBV7-2 to TRBJ1-1; D is uncertain. V was shortened by 7 bases and J by 4 bases, with 19 bases between the two germline ends. Germline V gene data show CDR1 as SGHTA and CDR2 as FQGNSA. The CDR3 spans 15 residues. CDR3: CASTSGSRYGTEAFF. CDR3 DNA sequence: TGTGCCAGCACCTCCGGTAGTCGGTACGGCACTGAAGCTTTCTTT.

The chain has TRBV6-2 or TRBV6-3 and TRBJ1-1; D might be TRBD1 (5 bases). CDR1 and CDR2 (germline): MNHEY, SVGEGT. The V end lost 6 bases, the J end lost 5 bases, and 16 bases lay between the germline ends. The CDR3 runs to 14 residues. The CDR3 nucleotides are TGTGCCAGCAGCCATTATGGGGCAGGGACTGAAGCTTTCTTT. This translates into CASSHYGAGTEAFF.

The chain carries TRBV7-2 and TRBJ2-5; no clear D. Germline V lookup: CDR1 SGHTA, CDR2 FQGNSA. Trimming removed 5 bases at V and 4 bases at J, with 8 bases between. CDR3 length: 12 amino acids. CDR3 nucleotides: TGTGCCAGCAGCCTCCCTCGAGAGACCCAGTACTTC. Protein: CASSLPRETQYF.

V and J are TRBV13 and TRBJ2-2; TRBD2 might be the D (7 bases). The CDR3 sequence is 13 residues long. Trimming shortened V by 5 bases and J by 7 bases, and 11 bases separated the two germline ends. Germline CDR1 is PRHDT and CDR2 is FYEKMQ (reference sequence). The chain's CDR3 is CASSLGGHGELFF. In DNA form, the CDR3 reads TGTGCCAGCAGCCTGGGGGGGCACGGGGAGCTGTTTTTT.

The genes are TRBV12-3 or TRBV12-4 and TRBJ1-2; D ambiguous. Trimming pared 8 bases from V and 4 bases from J, leaving 14 bases between. This CDR3 spans 13 amino acids. CDR3 in amino acids: CASGNSRTYGYTF. CDR3 DNA: TGTGCCAGCGGTAACAGTAGAACCTATGGCTACACCTTC.

V is TRBV5-8 and J is TRBJ1-2; D call uncertain. V was shortened by 0 bases and J by 7 bases, with 7 bases between the two germline ends. CDR1 and CDR2 from the germline V gene are SGHTS and YDEGEE. The CDR3 totals 12 residues. This chain's CDR3 is CASSLARVGYTF. CDR3 nucleotide sequence: TGTGCCAGCAGCTTGGCAAGGGTTGGCTACACCTTC.

In nucleotides, the CDR3 is TGCAGCGTCGAAAACCCAAAGGGGGTATCGAACACTGAAGCTTTCTTT. Translation: CSVENPKGVSNTEAFF. The chain has TRBV29-1 and TRBJ1-1, with D perhaps matching TRBD1 (6 bases). From germline, CDR1 is SQVTM and CDR2 ANQGSEA. CDR3 length equals 16 residues. Trimming took off 6 bases at V and 1 base at J, with 21 bases between the two ends.

The sample holds one count of this clone. The CDR3 loop reads CAITLDTFSYEQYF. The CDR3, as DNA: TGTGCCATCACCCTCGACACGTTTTCCTACGAGCAGTACTTC. The chain couples TRBV10-3 to TRBJ2-7; D unresolved. The CDR3 has 14 residues. CDR1 and CDR2 (germline): ENHRY, SYGVKD. Trimming shortened V by 7 bases and J by 1 base, and 14 bases separated the two germline ends.

The chain combines TRBV18 with TRBJ2-5; D unresolved. V lost 6 bases to trimming and J lost 2 bases, with 4 bases between them. The CDR3 extends over 11 amino acids. The germline V gene has CDR1 KGHSH and CDR2 LQKENI. The chain's CDR3 is CASSEQETQYF. The DNA for the CDR3 is TGTGCCAGCTCGGAACAAGAGACCCAGTACTTC.

Concerning this clone itself: Other DNA sequences in the sample encode the same CDR3. This sequence joins TRBV7-9 and TRBJ1-1; D is ambiguous. V was pared by 1 base and J by 4 bases, with 10 bases between. Germline V gene lookup returns CDR1 SEHNR and CDR2 FQNEAQ (reference sequence). This CDR3 is built from 14 residues. The CDR3 DNA is TGTGCCAGCAGCTTAGATGGAGGGCTCACTGAAGCTTTCTTT. This encodes CASSLDGGLTEAFF.